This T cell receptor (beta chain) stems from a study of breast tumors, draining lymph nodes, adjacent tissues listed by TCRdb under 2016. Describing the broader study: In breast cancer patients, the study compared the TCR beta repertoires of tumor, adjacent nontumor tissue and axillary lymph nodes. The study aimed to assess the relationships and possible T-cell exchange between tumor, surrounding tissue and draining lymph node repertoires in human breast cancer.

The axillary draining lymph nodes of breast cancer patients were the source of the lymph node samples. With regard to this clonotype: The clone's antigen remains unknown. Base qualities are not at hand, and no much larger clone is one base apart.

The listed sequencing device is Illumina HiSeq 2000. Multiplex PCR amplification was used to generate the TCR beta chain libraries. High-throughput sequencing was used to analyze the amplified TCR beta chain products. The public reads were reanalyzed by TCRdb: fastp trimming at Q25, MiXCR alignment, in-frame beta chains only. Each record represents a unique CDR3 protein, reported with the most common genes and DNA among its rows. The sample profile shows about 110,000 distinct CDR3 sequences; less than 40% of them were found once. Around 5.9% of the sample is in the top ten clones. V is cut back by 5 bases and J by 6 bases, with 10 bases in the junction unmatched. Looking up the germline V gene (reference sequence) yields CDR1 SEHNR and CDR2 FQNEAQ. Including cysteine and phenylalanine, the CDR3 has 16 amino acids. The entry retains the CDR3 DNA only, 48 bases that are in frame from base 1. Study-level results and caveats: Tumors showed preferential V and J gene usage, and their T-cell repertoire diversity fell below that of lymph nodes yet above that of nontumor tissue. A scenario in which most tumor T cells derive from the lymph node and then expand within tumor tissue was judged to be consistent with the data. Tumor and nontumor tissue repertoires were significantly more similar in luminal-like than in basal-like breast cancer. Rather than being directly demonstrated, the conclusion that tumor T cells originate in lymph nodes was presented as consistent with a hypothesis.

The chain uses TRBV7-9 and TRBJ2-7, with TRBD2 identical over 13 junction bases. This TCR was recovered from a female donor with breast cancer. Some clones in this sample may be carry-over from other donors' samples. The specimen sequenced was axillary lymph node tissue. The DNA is TGTGCCAGCAGCGAAGGACTAGCGGGAGTAAGTGGCGAGCAGTACTTC. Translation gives CASSEGLAGVSGEQYF.